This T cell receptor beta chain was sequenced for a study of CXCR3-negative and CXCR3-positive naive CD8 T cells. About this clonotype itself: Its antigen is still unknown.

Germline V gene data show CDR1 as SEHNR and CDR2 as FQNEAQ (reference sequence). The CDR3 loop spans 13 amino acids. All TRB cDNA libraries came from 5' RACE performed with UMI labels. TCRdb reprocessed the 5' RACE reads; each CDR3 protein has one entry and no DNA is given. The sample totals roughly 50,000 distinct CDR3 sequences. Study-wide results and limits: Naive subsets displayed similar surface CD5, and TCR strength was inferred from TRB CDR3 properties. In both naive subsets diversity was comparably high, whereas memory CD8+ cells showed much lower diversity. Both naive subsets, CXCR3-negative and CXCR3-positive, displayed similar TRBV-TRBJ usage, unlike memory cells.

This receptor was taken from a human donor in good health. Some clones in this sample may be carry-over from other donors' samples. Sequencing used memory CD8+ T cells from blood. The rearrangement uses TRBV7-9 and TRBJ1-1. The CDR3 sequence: CASSLQGPLEAFF.